This section outlines one T cell receptor (beta chain) sequence together with its context. The antigen remains undetermined. The sample has other DNA sequences that encode this CDR3 too. The PCR ran on 60 Vbeta and 13 Jbeta primers. Clones were sequenced by immunoSEQ multiplex PCR, and TCRdb holds only the in-frame ones, with some missing. The sample has fewer than 200,000 clones, roughly 90% seen once. The data are from a study of cytomegalovirus exposure and HLA in healthy donors. Study information: Tens of millions of unique TCRs from HLA-typed donors made up an early data release.

Findings and caveats of the study: When analyzed later, a missense DCLRE1C variant was found to be linked to TCR beta V- and J-gene trimming.

This CDR3 contains 14 residues. V was pared by 6 bases and J by 3 bases, with 5 bases of the junction left unmatched. The germline V gene has CDR1 MDHEN and CDR2 SYDVKM. The gene calls are TRBV28 and TRBJ1-2; the match to TRBD1 covers 9 bases. The clonotype was recovered from a boy between 2 and 10 years old in good health and CMV-seronegative. Material for sequencing was PBMCs. CDR3 sequence reads: CASSLGQGDYGYTF. As DNA, the CDR3 is TGTGCCAGCAGCCTGGGACAGGGCGACTATGGCTACACCTTC.